This T cell receptor (beta chain) was sequenced in a study of blood T cell repertoires in COVID-19. Across the whole study: The United States, Italy and Spain supplied acute and convalescent COVID-19 samples.

V was clipped by 4 bases and J by 7 bases, with 17 bases between them. The CDR3 consists of 15 residues. The germline V gene encodes CDR1 WNHNN and CDR2 SYGVQD (reference sequence). Authors' methods: Cell counts per sample came from amplifying reference gene primers. The protocol was immunoSEQ multiplex PCR, while the TCRdb copy is restricted to in-frame clones and leaves out a portion. V and J calls and clone size are copied from that table; D and trimming were computed from the DNA. This sample has about 310,000 clones, with around 86% found just once. This receptor was obtained from a man aged 50-59 years with active or convalescent COVID-19. Sequences were obtained from peripheral blood. This chain links TRBV10-1 with TRBJ2-1, with D tentatively TRBD1 (6 bases). The chain's CDR3 is CASSARMGHLNEQFF. DNA of the CDR3: TGCGCCAGCAGTGCTCGTATGGGACATCTAAATGAGCAGTTCTTC.